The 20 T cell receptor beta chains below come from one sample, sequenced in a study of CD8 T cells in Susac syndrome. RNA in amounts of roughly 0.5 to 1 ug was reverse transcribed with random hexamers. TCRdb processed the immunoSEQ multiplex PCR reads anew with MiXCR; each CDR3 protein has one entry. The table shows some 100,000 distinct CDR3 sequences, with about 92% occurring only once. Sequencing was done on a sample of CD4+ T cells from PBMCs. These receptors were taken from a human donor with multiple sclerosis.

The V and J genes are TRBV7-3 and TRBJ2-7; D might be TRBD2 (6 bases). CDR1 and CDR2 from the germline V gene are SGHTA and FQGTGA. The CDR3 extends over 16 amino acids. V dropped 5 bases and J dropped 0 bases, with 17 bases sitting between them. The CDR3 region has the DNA TGTGCCAGCAGCCCGGCGGGGCAGGGCTTCTCCTACGAGCAGTACTTC. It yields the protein CASSPAGQGFSYEQYF.

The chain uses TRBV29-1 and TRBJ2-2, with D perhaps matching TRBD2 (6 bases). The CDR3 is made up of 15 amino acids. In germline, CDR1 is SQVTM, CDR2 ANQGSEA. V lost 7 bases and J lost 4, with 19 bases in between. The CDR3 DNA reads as TGCAGCGGGGCCCTCGGGACTCGGACCACCGGGGAGCTGTTTTTT. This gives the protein CSGALGTRTTGELFF.

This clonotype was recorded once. This CDR3 is CASSVQGVGNTIYF. The CDR3 DNA reads as TGTGCCAGCAGCGTACAGGGAGTTGGAAACACCATATATTTT. The V call is TRBV9, the J call TRBJ1-3; the D gene is possibly TRBD1 (5 bases). Per germline, CDR1 SGDLS and CDR2 YYNGEE. Trimming left V 1 base short and J 3 bases short, with 8 bases between. The CDR3 contains 14 residues. Supplemented by reference TRBV9 and TRBJ1-3, the full variable domain reads DSGVTQTPKHLITATGQRVTLRCSPRSGDLSVYWYQQSLDQGLQFLIQYYNGEERAKGNILERFSAQQFPDLHSELNLSSLELGDSALYFCASSVQGVGNTIYFGEGSWLTVV.

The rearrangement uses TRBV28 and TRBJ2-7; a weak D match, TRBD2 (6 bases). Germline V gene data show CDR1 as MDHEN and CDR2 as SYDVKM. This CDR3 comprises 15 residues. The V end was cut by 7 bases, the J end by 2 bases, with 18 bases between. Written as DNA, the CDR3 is TGTGCCAGCAATTTGGGGACTCGATCGCCCTACGAGCAGTACTTC. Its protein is CASNLGTRSPYEQYF.

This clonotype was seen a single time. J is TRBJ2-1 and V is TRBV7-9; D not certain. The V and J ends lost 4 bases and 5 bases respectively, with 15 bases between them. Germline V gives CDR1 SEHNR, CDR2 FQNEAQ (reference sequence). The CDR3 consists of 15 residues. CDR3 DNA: TGTGCCAGCAGCTCCGTAGAGGTTGGACACAATGAGCAGTTCTTC. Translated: CASSSVEVGHNEQFF.

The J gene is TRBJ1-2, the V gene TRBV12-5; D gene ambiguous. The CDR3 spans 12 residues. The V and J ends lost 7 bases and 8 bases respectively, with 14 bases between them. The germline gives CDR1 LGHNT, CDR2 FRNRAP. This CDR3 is CASAPQGLGYTF. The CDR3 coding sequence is TGTGCTAGTGCCCCACAAGGCCTCGGCTACACCTTC.

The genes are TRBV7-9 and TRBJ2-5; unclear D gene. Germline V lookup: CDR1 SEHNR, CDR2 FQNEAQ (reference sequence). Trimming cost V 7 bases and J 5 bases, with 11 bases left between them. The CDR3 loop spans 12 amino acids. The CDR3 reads CASTKSAETQYF. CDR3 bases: TGTGCCAGCACCAAGTCCGCGGAGACCCAGTACTTC. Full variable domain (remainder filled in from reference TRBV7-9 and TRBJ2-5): DTGVSQNPRHKITKRGQNVTFRCDPISEHNRLYWYRQTLGQGPEFLTYFQNEAQLEKSRLLSDRFSAERPKGSFSTLEIQRTEQGDSAMYLCASTKSAETQYFGPGTRLLVL.

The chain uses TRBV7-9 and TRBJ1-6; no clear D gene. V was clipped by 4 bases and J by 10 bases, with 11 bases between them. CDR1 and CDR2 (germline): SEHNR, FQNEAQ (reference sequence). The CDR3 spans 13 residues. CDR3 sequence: CASSSAGSSPLHF. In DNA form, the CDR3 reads TGTGCCAGCAGCTCGGCAGGTTCGTCACCCCTCCACTTT.

The CDR3, as DNA: TGTGCCACTGGGGACCTACGGGGCGGGGGGACAGGGGTCCTCGCTTTAACCTACGAGCAGTACTTC. Amino acid sequence: CATGDLRGGGTGVLALTYEQYF. This rearrangement joins TRBV6-2 or TRBV6-3 to TRBJ2-7; 10 bases match TRBD1. CDR1 is MNHEY, CDR2 SVGEGT, per germline. J lost 2 bases, V lost 10 bases, and 32 bases had no gene match. The CDR3 is 22 amino acids.

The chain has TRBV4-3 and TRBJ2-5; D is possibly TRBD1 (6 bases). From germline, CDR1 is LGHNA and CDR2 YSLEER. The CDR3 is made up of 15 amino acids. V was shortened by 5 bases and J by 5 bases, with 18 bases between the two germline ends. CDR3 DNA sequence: TGCGCCAGCAGCTCAGGGGTGGGAAGTGGGGAGACCCAGTACTTC. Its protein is CASSSGVGSGETQYF.

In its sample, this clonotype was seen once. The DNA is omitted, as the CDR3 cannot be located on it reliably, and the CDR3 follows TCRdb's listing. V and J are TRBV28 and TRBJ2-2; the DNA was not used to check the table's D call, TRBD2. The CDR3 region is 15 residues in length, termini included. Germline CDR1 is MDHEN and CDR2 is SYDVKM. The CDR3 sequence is CASSTSGGSIGELFF.

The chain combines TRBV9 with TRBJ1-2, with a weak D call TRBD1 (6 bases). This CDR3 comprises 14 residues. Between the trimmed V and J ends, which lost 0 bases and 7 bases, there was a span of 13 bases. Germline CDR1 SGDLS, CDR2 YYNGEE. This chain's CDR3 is CASSVGSGVGGYTF. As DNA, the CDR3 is TGTGCCAGCAGCGTAGGGTCAGGGGTTGGTGGCTACACCTTC.

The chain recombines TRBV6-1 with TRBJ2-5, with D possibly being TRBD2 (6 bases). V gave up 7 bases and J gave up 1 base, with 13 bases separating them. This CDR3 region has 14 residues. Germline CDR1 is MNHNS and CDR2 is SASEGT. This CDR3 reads CASTRESGQETQYF. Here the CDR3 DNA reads TGTGCCAGCACCCGGGAGTCTGGCCAAGAGACCCAGTACTTC.

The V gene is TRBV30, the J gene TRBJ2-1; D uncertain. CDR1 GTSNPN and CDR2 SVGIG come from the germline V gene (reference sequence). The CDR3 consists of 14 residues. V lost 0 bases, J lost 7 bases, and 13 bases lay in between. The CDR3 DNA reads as TGTGCCTGGAGTGTAAGGCTGTACGATAATGAGCAGTTCTTC. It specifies CAWSVRLYDNEQFF.

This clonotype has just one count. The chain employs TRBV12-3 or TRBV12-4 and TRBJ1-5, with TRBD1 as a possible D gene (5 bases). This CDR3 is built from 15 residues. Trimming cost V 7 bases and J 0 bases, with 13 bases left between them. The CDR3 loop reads CASTRDVNSNQPQHF. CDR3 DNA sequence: TGTGCCAGCACCCGGGACGTAAATAGCAATCAGCCCCAGCATTTT.

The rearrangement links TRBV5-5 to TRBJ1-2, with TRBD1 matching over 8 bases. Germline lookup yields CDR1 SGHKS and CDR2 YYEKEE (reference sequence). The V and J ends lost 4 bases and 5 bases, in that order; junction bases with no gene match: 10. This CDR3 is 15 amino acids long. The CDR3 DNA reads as TGTGCCAGCAGCACCGTCGGACAGGGCTTGTATGGCTACACCTTC. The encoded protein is CASSTVGQGLYGYTF. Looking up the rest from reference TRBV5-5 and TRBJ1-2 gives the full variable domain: DAGVTQSPTHLIKTRGQQVTLRCSPISGHKSVSWYQQVLGQGPQFIFQYYEKEERGRGNFPDRFSARQFPNYSSELNVNALLLGDSALYLCASSTVGQGLYGYTFGSGTRLTVV.

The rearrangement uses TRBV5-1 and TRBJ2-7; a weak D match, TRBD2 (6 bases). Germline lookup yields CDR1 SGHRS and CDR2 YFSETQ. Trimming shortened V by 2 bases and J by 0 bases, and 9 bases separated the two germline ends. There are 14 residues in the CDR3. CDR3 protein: CASSFGGTSYEQYF. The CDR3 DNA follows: TGCGCCAGCAGCTTTGGGGGGACCTCCTACGAGCAGTACTTC.

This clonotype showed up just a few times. CDR3 sequence: CASSENYGYTF. DNA of the CDR3: TGTGCCAGCAGTGAGAACTATGGCTACACCTTC. The chain combines TRBV25-1 with TRBJ1-2; D not certain. CDR1 MGHDK and CDR2 SYGVNS come from the germline V gene. The CDR3 is made up of 11 amino acids. The V end was cut by 3 bases, the J end by 2 bases, with 1 base between.

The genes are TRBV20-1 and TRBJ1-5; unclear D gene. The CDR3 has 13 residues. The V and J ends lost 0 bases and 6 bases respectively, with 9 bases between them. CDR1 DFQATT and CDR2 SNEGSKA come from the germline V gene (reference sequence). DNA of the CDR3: TGCAGTGCTAGAGATCTTGGGTCTCAGCCCCAGCATTTT. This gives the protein CSARDLGSQPQHF.

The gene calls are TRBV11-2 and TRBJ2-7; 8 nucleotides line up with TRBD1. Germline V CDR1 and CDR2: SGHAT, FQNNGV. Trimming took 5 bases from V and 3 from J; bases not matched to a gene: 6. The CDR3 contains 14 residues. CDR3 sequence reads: CASSLRDRIYEQYF. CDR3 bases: TGTGCCAGCAGCCTAAGGGACAGGATCTACGAGCAGTACTTC. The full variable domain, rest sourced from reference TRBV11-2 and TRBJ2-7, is EAGVAQSPRYKIIEKRQSVAFWCNPISGHATLYWYQQILGQGPKLLIQFQNNGVVDDSQLPKDRFSAERLKGVDSTLKIQPAKLEDSAVYLCASSLRDRIYEQYFGPGTRLTVT.